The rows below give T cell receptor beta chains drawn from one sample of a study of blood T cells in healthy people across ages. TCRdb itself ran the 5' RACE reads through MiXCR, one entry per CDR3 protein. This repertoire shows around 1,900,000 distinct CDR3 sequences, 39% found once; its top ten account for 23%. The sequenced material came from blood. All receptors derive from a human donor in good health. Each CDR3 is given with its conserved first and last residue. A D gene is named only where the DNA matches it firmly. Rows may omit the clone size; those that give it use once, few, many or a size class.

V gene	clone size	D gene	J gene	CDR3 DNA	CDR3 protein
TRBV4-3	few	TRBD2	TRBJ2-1	TGCGCCAGCAGCCGCATACGACTAGCGGGCGAGGAGTTCTTC	CASSRIRLAGEEFF
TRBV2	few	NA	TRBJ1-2	TGTGCCAGCAGCGAGACAGGACACTATGGCTACACCTTC	CASSETGHYGYTF
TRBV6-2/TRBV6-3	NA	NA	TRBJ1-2	TGTGCCAGCGAGCCCCGGAACTATGGCTACACCTTC	CASEPRNYGYTF
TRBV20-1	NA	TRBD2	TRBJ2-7	TGCAGTGCTAGGCAGCGGGGCGCCTACGAGCAGTACTTC	CSARQRGAYEQYF
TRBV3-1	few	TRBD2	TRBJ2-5	TGTGCCAGCACCCCGAGACTTAGCGGGGGACCATTCCAAGAGACCCAGTACTTC	CASTPRLSGGPFQETQYF
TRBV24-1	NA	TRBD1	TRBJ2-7	TGTGCCACCAGTGACAGACAGGGATCTAAGCAGTACTTC	CATSDRQGSKQYF
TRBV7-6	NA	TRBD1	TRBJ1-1	TGTGCCAGCAGCCTCACCACGACAGGGGAGGTACCTGAAGCTTTCTTT	CASSLTTTGEVPEAFF
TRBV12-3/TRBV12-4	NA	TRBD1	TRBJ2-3	TGTGCCAGCAGTAACCGGGACAGGGGCCCAGATACGCAGTATTTT	CASSNRDRGPDTQYF
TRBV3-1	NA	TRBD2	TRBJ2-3	TGTGCCAGCAGCGAAGCCGGGACTAGTGAAGCGCAGTATTTT	CASSEAGTSEAQYF
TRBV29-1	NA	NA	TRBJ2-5	TGCAGCGTTGTGTCATCTGGGAATGAGCAGTACTTC	CSVVSSGNEQYF
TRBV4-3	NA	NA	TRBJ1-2	TGCGCCAGCAGCCAGGCCCTGGGAGGGGACTATGGCTACACCTTC	CASSQALGGDYGYTF
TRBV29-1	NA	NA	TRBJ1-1	TGCAGTACGTCCTGGGAGTTACAAGCTTTCTTT	CSTSWELQAFF
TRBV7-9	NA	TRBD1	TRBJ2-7	TGTGCCAGCAGTCTGAACAGGGGTTTAATCTCCTACGAGCAGTACTTC	CASSLNRGLISYEQYF
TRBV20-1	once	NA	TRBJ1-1	TGCAGTGCTACAGGGTTGGTCACTGAAGCTTTCTTT	CSATGLVTEAFF
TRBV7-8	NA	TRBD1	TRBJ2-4	TGTGCCAGCGGTCAGGGGGTTTCAGAGCAGTACTTC	CASGQGVSEQYF
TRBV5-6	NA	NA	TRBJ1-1	TGTGCGTCCTGTGAGACGGAGAACACTGAAGCTTTCTTT	CASCETENTEAFF
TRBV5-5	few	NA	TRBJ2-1	TGTGCCAGCAGCTATGTACTGGAAGATGAGCAGTTCTTC	CASSYVLEDEQFF
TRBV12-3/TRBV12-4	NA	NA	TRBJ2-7	TGTGCCAGCAGTTCCACCCGTTACACCGGCCTCCCCTACGAGCAGTACTTC	CASSSTRYTGLPYEQYF
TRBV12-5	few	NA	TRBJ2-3	TGTGCTAGTGGTTCGGGACGTACAGATACGCAGTATTTT	CASGSGRTDTQYF
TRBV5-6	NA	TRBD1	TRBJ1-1	TGTGCCAGCAGCTTGGGGCCACCGGGACAGGGGGGGAACACTGAAGCTTTCTTT	CASSLGPPGQGGNTEAFF
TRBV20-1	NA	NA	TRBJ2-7	TGCAGTGCTAGAAACTACCGGGACAAGGTGTACGAGCAGTACTTC	CSARNYRDKVYEQYF
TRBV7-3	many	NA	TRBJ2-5	TGTGCCAGCAGAAGAACAGCACAAGAGACCCAGTACTTC	CASRRTAQETQYF
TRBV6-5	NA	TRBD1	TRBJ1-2	TGTGCCAGCAGTTACACCGGGACAGACCTCTATGGCTACACCTTC	CASSYTGTDLYGYTF
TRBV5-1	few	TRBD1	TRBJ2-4	TGCGCCAGCAGCTCCCGGACAGGGGTGTCCAAAAACATTCAGTACTTC	CASSSRTGVSKNIQYF
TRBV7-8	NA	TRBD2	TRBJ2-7	TGTGCCAGCAGCTTAGTTCGGGGGGTAAGCGAGCAGTACTTC	CASSLVRGVSEQYF
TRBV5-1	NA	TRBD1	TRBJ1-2	TGCGCCAGCAGCGACAGGGGGAACGGCTACACCTTC	CASSDRGNGYTF
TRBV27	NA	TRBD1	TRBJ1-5	TGTGCCAGCAGCGGCGGCTGGACAGGGGCTAGCAATCAGCCCCAGCATTTT	CASSGGWTGASNQPQHF
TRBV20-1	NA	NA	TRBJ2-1	TGCAGTGCTAGATTGGTCGTCCAAGAGACCCAGTTCTTC	CSARLVVQETQFF
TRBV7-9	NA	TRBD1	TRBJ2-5	TGTGCCAGCAGTCCCCCGACAGGGGTAGAGACCCAGTACTTC	CASSPPTGVETQYF
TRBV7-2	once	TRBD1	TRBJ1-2	TGTGCCAGCGGCTTAACAGGGGAAAATAACTATGGCTACACCTTC	CASGLTGENNYGYTF
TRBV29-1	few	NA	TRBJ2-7	TGCAGCGCGCAGGCGAGCAACTCCTACGAGCAGTACTTC	CSAQASNSYEQYF
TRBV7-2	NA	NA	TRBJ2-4	TGTGCCAGCAGCTTAGCTCTTGGAAATGAGCAGTACTTC	CASSLALGNEQYF
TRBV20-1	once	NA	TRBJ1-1	TGCAGTGCTAGCAGTTCGAACACTGAAGCTTTCTTT	CSASSSNTEAFF
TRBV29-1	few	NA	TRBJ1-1	TGCAGCGTTGTTGGACAGCTAGACACTGAAGCTTTCTTT	CSVVGQLDTEAFF
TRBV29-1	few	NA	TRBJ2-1	TGCAGCGTTTCCGTTGGGGGGTACAATGAGCAGTTCTTC	CSVSVGGYNEQFF
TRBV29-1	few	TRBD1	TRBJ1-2	TGCAGCGTGAACCGGGACAGCGAACTTAACTATGGCTACACCTTC	CSVNRDSELNYGYTF
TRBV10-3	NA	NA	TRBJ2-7	TGTGCCATCAGTGAGTCGGCGGCAGTTTTGTACTTC	CAISESAAVLYF
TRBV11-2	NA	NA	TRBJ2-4	TGTGCCAGCAGCCCTCGAGTGCAGTACTTC	CASSPRVQYF
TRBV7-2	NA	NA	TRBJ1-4	TGTGCCAGCAGCTTAGGGCATATGTTTACGGATGAAAAACTGTTTTTT	CASSLGHMFTDEKLFF
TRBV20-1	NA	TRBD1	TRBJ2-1	TGCAGTGCCCAAAAACAGGGGACCTACAATGAGCAGTTCTTC	CSAQKQGTYNEQFF
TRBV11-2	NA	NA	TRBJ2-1	TGTGCCAGCAACTCAACCATCGCGGGCTCCTACAATGAGCAGTTCTTC	CASNSTIAGSYNEQFF
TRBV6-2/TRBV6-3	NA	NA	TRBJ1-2	TGTGCCAGCAGTACCTCGACCCAGGAAAGGGTGTATGGCTACACCTTC	CASSTSTQERVYGYTF
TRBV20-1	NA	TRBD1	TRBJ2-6	TGCAGTGCTAGAGGTTGGGACAGAAATTCTGGGGTCAACGTCCTGACTTTC	CSARGWDRNSGVNVLTF
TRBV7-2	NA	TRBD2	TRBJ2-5	TGTGCCAGCAGCGCATCTGGGGGGGGTGGTTACAAGCAGTACTTC	CASSASGGGGYKQYF